This T cell receptor beta chain comes out of a study of lung T cells in sarcoidosis with Löfgren's syndrome. The table lists this clonotype with a few counts. TCRdb reprocessed the reads with MiXCR, giving one entry per CDR3 protein. Of tens of thousands of distinct CDR3 sequences detected, 21% appear once; the ten largest clones hold approximately 2.1%. This sequence originates from a human donor with sarcoidosis (Löfgren's syndrome or another form), or a control subject (not recorded which). The sample was CD4+ T cells from PBMCs.

The CDR3 nucleotides read TGCAGCTCAGACGGGGGCACAGATACGCAGTATTTT. Protein product: CSSDGGTDTQYF. The rearrangement joins TRBV29-1 to TRBJ2-3; tentatively, D is TRBD2 (5 bases). V lost 8 bases and J lost 1, with 10 bases in between. This CDR3 is built from 12 residues. Per germline, CDR1 SQVTM and CDR2 ANQGSEA.